Below, 4 T cell receptor beta chains from the same sample are listed, as sequenced in a study of CD8+CD57+ T cells in acquired aplastic anemia. Both TCR beta VDJ combination and CDR3 sequence profiling were carried out. Genomic DNA was the template for this profiling. TCRdb re-called the reads with MiXCR, one entry per CDR3 protein. The profile shows about 170,000 distinct CDR3 sequences, 55% to 80% of them singletons. Sample: sorted CD4+, CD8+, or CD8+CD57+ T cells (not recorded which) from PBMCs. The receptors were sampled from a human donor in good health.

V is TRBV10-3 and J is TRBJ1-1; the D is unclear. V lost 5 bases and J 1 base, leaving 8 bases between the germline ends. CDR1 and CDR2 (germline): ENHRY, SYGVKD. There are 13 residues in the CDR3. This CDR3 reads CAISTQSNTEAFF. In nucleotides, the CDR3 is TGTGCCATCAGTACGCAATCGAACACTGAAGCTTTCTTT.

The table lists this clonotype with a count of one. The chain employs TRBV9 and TRBJ1-3; no definite D call. Germline CDR1 SGDLS, CDR2 YYNGEE. There are 13 residues in the CDR3. The ends were cut back, 0 bases at V and 4 bases at J, with 5 bases in the middle. CDR3: CASSVGGGNTIYF. The CDR3 DNA reads as TGTGCCAGCAGCGTAGGAGGGGGAAACACCATATATTTT.

The chain joins TRBV24-1 to TRBJ2-2; TRBD1 matches 9 bases. After removal of 5 bases from V and 3 bases from J, the junction contained 6 bases not matched to a gene. Germline lookup yields CDR1 KGHDR and CDR2 SFDVKD. The CDR3 sequence is 16 residues long. The CDR3 DNA sequence: TGTGCCACCAGTGGATTACAGGGGGCTGACACCGGGGAGCTGTTTTTT. It specifies CATSGLQGADTGELFF.

The chain uses TRBV7-9 and TRBJ1-1, with D hard to call. Germline values: CDR1 SEHNR, CDR2 FQNEAQ (reference sequence). V was trimmed by 5 bases and J by 3 bases, leaving 7 bases between them. The CDR3 length is 12 residues. The CDR3 protein is CASSQMDTEAFF. Written as DNA, the CDR3 is TGTGCCAGCAGCCAAATGGACACTGAAGCTTTCTTT.